This is a list of T cell receptor beta chains from one sample in a study of regulatory T cells in long-lasting Graves disease. TCRdb processed the multiplex PCR reads anew with MiXCR; each CDR3 protein has one entry. Altogether about 290,000 distinct CDR3 sequences are present, around 21% being singletons, with the ten largest covering about 56%. The material was peripheral blood mononuclear cells (PBMCs), obtained when the disease was refractory, from a patient treated with antithyroid drugs. These TCRs come from a female donor with Graves disease. Both conserved end residues are part of each CDR3. The D gene is left open where the match is weak. Clone size appears in some rows only: once, few, many, or a class for an expanded clone.

TRBJ2-7 TRBV5-1 many TRBD1 CASSLGGTGTYEQYF TGCGCCAGCAGCTTGGGAGGGACAGGGACCTACGAGCAGTACTTC
TRBJ1-2 TRBV2 many - CASTPQGTNYGYTF TGTGCCAGCACCCCGCAGGGAACTAACTATGGCTACACCTTC
TRBJ2-5 TRBV6-2/TRBV6-3 few TRBD2 CASSYPGLAGGGETQYF TGTGCCAGCAGTTACCCCGGACTAGCGGGAGGTGGAGAGACCCAGTACTTC
TRBJ1-6 TRBV6-1 - - CASSPSIPGAPSPLHF TGTGCCAGCAGTCCCTCTATCCCGGGGGCCCCTTCACCCCTCCACTTT
TRBJ1-1 TRBV19 - - CASSTPDRGEAFF TGTGCCAGTAGTACCCCGGACAGAGGGGAAGCTTTCTTT
TRBJ2-7 TRBV7-2 - - CASSLQGGAGYEQYF TGTGCCAGCAGCCTACAGGGTGGGGCAGGCTACGAGCAGTACTTC
TRBJ1-2 TRBV20-1 - TRBD1 CSASTPDRGVGYTF TGCAGTGCTAGTACCCCCGACAGGGGGGTGGGCTACACCTTC
TRBJ1-1 TRBV12-5 - - CASRCPRRIMGNTEAFF TGTGCTAGTAGATGCCCGAGGCGCATCATGGGGAACACTGAAGCTTTCTTT
TRBJ1-4 TRBV10-3 many TRBD1 CAISDGQGATNEKLFF TGTGCCATCAGTGATGGGCAGGGGGCAACTAATGAAAAACTGTTTTTT
TRBJ2-5 TRBV29-1 few - CSVLVPPGTEAETQYF TGCAGCGTCCTTGTTCCTCCCGGGACGGAGGCAGAGACCCAGTACTTC
TRBJ2-2 TRBV12-3/TRBV12-4 many - CASSLGFTGELFF TGTGCCAGCAGTTTGGGGTTCACCGGGGAGCTGTTTTTT
TRBJ2-3 TRBV6-2/TRBV6-3 - TRBD2 CASNLAGGDTQYF TGTGCCAGCAACCTAGCGGGAGGAGATACGCAGTATTTT
TRBJ1-1 TRBV6-2/TRBV6-3 - TRBD1 CASSYGGQGFTEAFF TGTGCCAGCAGTTACGGGGGACAGGGGTTCACTGAAGCTTTCTTT
TRBJ2-7 TRBV6-1 many TRBD2 CASSPRLAGVNEQYF TGTGCCAGCAGCCCGCGACTAGCGGGAGTTAACGAGCAGTACTTC
TRBJ1-3 TRBV6-5 - - CASSYGSRSGNTIYF TGTGCCAGCAGTTACGGATCCAGGTCTGGAAACACCATATATTTT
TRBJ2-7 TRBV20-1 - TRBD1 CSASAPTGGLGEQYF TGCAGTGCTAGCGCCCCGACAGGGGGCTTGGGGGAGCAGTACTTC
TRBJ2-1 TRBV19 - - CASSNPWTPGYNEQFF TGTGCCAGTAGTAACCCCTGGACCCCGGGGTACAATGAGCAGTTCTTC
TRBJ2-1 TRBV20-1 - - CSATNDNYNEQFF TGCAGTGCCACGAACGATAATTACAATGAGCAGTTCTTC
TRBJ1-2 TRBV6-1 - - CASSRREANYGYTF TGTGCCAGCAGCAGACGGGAAGCTAACTATGGCTACACCTTC
TRBJ2-7 TRBV28 many - CASSLVAGSSYEQYF TGTGCCAGCAGTTTAGTGGCAGGGAGCTCCTACGAGCAGTACTTC
TRBJ1-1 TRBV7-2 many - CASSLTRDTDPTEAFF TGTGCCAGCAGCTTGACCCGGGACACGGACCCCACTGAAGCTTTCTTT
TRBJ2-1 TRBV20-1 - - CSAPSSYNEQFF TGCAGTGCCCCTAGCTCCTACAATGAGCAGTTCTTC
TRBJ1-1 TRBV3-1 - - CASSPTAQGTEAFF TGTGCCAGCAGCCCCACCGCCCAGGGCACTGAAGCTTTCTTT
TRBJ2-7 TRBV29-1 few - CSVEVGSYEQYF TGCAGCGTTGAAGTGGGGTCCTACGAGCAGTACTTC
TRBJ2-2 TRBV12-5 few - CASGLENTGELFF TGTGCTAGTGGTTTGGAGAACACCGGGGAGCTGTTTTTT
TRBJ2-2 TRBV24-1 - - CATSDSMNTGELFF TGTGCCACCAGTGATTCGATGAACACCGGGGAGCTGTTTTTT
TRBJ2-5 TRBV7-8 many TRBD1 CASRPRPTGGETQYF TGTGCCAGCAGGCCCAGGCCGACAGGGGGCGAGACCCAGTACTTC
TRBJ1-1 TRBV7-9 many TRBD1 CASSAEGGTGDTEAFF TGTGCCAGCAGCGCAGAAGGGGGGACAGGGGACACTGAAGCTTTCTTT
TRBJ2-5 TRBV7-2 many TRBD1 CASSLSVPGQGAETQYF TGTGCCAGCAGCTTGTCCGTTCCGGGACAGGGGGCTGAGACCCAGTACTTC
TRBJ2-7 TRBV10-3 few - CAIEGEGSYEQYF TGTGCCATCGAGGGGGAAGGCTCCTACGAGCAGTACTTC
TRBJ2-7 TRBV28 many TRBD1 CASSPHRGSYEQYF TGTGCCAGCAGTCCGCACAGGGGGTCCTACGAGCAGTACTTC
TRBJ1-2 TRBV18 - TRBD1 CASSPWTGKNGYTF TGTGCCAGCTCACCCTGGACAGGGAAGAATGGCTACACCTTC
TRBJ2-2 TRBV12-3/TRBV12-4 many TRBD1 CASRNRDRGLPGELFF TGTGCCAGCCGGAATCGCGACAGGGGGCTACCGGGGGAGCTGTTTTTT
TRBJ2-5 TRBV7-2 many - CASSLVGGETQYF TGTGCCAGCAGCTTAGTGGGTGGAGAGACCCAGTACTTC
TRBJ2-7 TRBV5-1 many TRBD1 CASTGTGVNEQYF TGCGCCAGCACGGGGACAGGGGTTAACGAGCAGTACTTC
TRBJ2-7 TRBV2 many TRBD1 CASSDPRDSTYEQYF TGTGCCAGCAGTGATCCGAGGGACAGTACCTACGAGCAGTACTTC
TRBJ1-6 TRBV12-3/TRBV12-4 many - CASSRDSNSPLHF TGCGCCAGCAGCCGTGACAGCAATTCACCCCTCCACTTT
TRBJ2-7 TRBV5-4 - TRBD1 CASTEEPTGGDTYEQYF TGTGCCAGCACCGAAGAACCCACAGGGGGCGATACCTACGAGCAGTACTTC
TRBJ2-1 TRBV7-9 - - CASSLGPGGEQFF TGTGCCAGCAGCTTAGGGCCGGGCGGGGAGCAGTTCTTC
TRBJ2-7 TRBV3-1 - TRBD2 CASSSSLAGAYEQYF TGTGCCAGCAGCTCTTCACTAGCGGGAGCTTACGAGCAGTACTTC
TRBJ2-3 TRBV10-3 few - CAIKGQGTTDTQYF TGTGCCATCAAGGGTCAGGGTACCACAGATACGCAGTATTTT
TRBJ2-7 TRBV11-2 - - CASRAGPEQYF TGTGCCAGCAGGGCGGGGCCCGAGCAGTACTTC
TRBJ1-1 TRBV18 - - CASSPPNPAEAGTEAFF TGTGCCAGCTCACCACCAAATCCGGCCGAAGCGGGAACTGAAGCTTTCTTT
TRBJ2-7 TRBV2 many TRBD2 CASKGGSQTYEQYF TGTGCCAGCAAGGGCGGGAGCCAGACCTACGAGCAGTACTTC
TRBJ1-1 TRBV11-2 few TRBD1 CASSVVQGLNTEAFF TGTGCCAGCAGCGTAGTACAGGGGTTGAACACTGAAGCTTTCTTT
TRBJ1-4 TRBV29-1 - - CSVEVTGEKLFF TGCAGCGTTGAAGTGACCGGGGAAAAACTGTTTTTT
TRBJ2-4 TRBV11-2 many - CASSLDAWEELSVGQYF TGTGCCAGCAGCCTCGATGCGTGGGAAGAACTCTCCGTGGGGCAGTACTTC
TRBJ1-1 TRBV6-9 - - CASSESLGAGNTEAFF TGCGCCAGCAGTGAGTCGCTTGGTGCCGGGAACACTGAAGCTTTCTTT
TRBJ2-7 TRBV28 - - CASGSWGFHEQYF TGTGCCAGTGGCTCTTGGGGGTTCCACGAGCAGTACTTC